Presented here are 8 T cell receptor beta chains from one specimen sequenced in a study of cytomegalovirus exposure and HLA in healthy donors. The PCR used 60 Vbeta and 13 Jbeta primers. Using immunoSEQ multiplex PCR, the repertoire was profiled, and TCRdb retains in-frame clones only, with some absent. The sample lists about 130,000 clones, roughly 69% occurring once. The sample comprised PBMCs. The receptors were gathered from a human donor in good health.

This clone was detected a few times. The chain is built from TRBV5-1 and TRBJ1-4; D possibly corresponds to TRBD1 (5 bases). This CDR3 has 15 amino acids. Germline loops: CDR1 SGHRS, CDR2 YFSETQ. With 2 bases removed from V and 5 bases from J, the gap between germline ends came to 13 bases. The DNA of the CDR3 is TGCGCCAGCAGCTTAACCAGGGCTCCGAATGAAAAACTGTTTTTT. It translates to CASSLTRAPNEKLFF.

This clone has only a few counts. The chain links TRBV14 to TRBJ1-1; TRBD1 matches at 9 bases. V lost 5 bases and J lost 7; bases outside the gene matches: 11. Germline V lookup: CDR1 SGHDN, CDR2 FVKESK. The CDR3 extends over 15 amino acids. CDR3 region: CASSDGTGLLGEAFF. CDR3 coding DNA: TGTGCCAGCAGCGACGGGACAGGGCTTTTGGGTGAAGCTTTCTTT.

The CDR3 loop reads CASSLRQGALNEQFF. The CDR3 bases are TGTGCCAGCAGTTTAAGGCAGGGGGCGCTTAATGAGCAGTTCTTC. The rearrangement joins TRBV28 to TRBJ2-1, with 8 bases fitting TRBD1. Germline assignment: CDR1 MDHEN and CDR2 SYDVKM. V gave up 2 bases and J gave up 7 bases; unmatched junction bases: 7. This CDR3 is 15 amino acids long.

This clone was seen a single time. The chain has TRBV28 and TRBJ2-3; perhaps TRBD1 as D (5 bases). In germline, CDR1 is MDHEN, CDR2 SYDVKM. This CDR3 is built from 14 residues. V dropped 1 base and J dropped 4 bases, with 9 bases sitting between them. The CDR3, as DNA: TGTGCCAGCAGTTTATATGGGGCATCAGATACGCAGTATTTT. Translated, it gives CASSLYGASDTQYF. Based on the CDR3 plus reference TRBV28 and TRBJ2-3, the full variable domain is DVKVTQSSRYLVKRTGEKVFLECVQDMDHENMFWYRQDPGLGLRLIYFSYDVKMKEKGDIPEGYSVSREKKERFSLILESASTNQTSMYLCASSLYGASDTQYFGPGTRLTVL.

V and J are TRBV7-2 and TRBJ2-3; the D is unclear. The CDR3 covers 15 residues. The germline gives CDR1 SGHTA, CDR2 FQGNSA. The germline V and J ends were trimmed by 0 bases and 10 bases, with 17 bases remaining between them. CDR3 region: CASSLALTTQSPQYF. CDR3 sequence (DNA): TGTGCCAGCAGCTTAGCGCTAACTACCCAAAGCCCGCAGTATTTT.

The chain has TRBV6-1 and TRBJ1-5; possibly TRBD1 for D (5 bases). The CDR3 totals 15 residues. Trimming took 5 bases from V and 8 from J, leaving 19 bases between them. CDR1 is MNHNS and CDR2 is SASEGT in the germline V gene. CDR3 in DNA: TGTGCCAGCAGTTGGATAGCAGGGACTGGGGAGCCCCAGCATTTT. It codes for CASSWIAGTGEPQHF.

This chain uses TRBV6-1 with TRBJ2-5; 10 nucleotides agree with TRBD1. The V gene's germline CDR1 is MNHNS and CDR2 SASEGT. The CDR3 contains 15 residues. J lost 5 bases, V lost 8 bases, and 11 bases had no gene match. CDR3 nucleotides: TGTGCCAGCTCGGTCGGGGACAGGGGAGGTGAGACCCAGTACTTC. Amino acids: CASSVGDRGGETQYF.

The genes are TRBV6-5 and TRBJ2-1; 7 nucleotides match TRBD1. J gave up 6 bases and V 6 bases, and 11 bases lay outside the gene matches. The CDR3 loop spans 15 amino acids. Germline CDR1 is MNHEY and CDR2 is SVGAGI. CDR3 in DNA: TGTGCCAGCAGCTTCCCCGACAGGGAAATCAATGAGCAGTTCTTC. This gives the protein CASSFPDREINEQFF.